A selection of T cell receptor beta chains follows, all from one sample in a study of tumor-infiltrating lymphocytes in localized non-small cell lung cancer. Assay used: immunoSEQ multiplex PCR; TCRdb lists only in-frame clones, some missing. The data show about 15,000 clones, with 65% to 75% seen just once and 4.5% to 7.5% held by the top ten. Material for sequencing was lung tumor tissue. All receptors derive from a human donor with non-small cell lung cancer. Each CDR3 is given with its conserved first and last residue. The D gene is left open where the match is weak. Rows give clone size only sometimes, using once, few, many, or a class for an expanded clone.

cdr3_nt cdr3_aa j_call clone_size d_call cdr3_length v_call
TGTGCCACCCTTGAACTGGACGGGAACACTGAAGCTTTCTTT CATLELDGNTEAFF TRBJ1-1 - - 14 TRBV7-9
TGCGCCAGCAGCGAGCCGCTGTCCTACGAGCAGTACTTC CASSEPLSYEQYF TRBJ2-7 - - 13 TRBV5-1
TGTGCCAGCAGCTCGGGGGGGCGCACTAATGAAAAACTGTTTTTT CASSSGGRTNEKLFF TRBJ1-4 - - 15 TRBV5-4
TGCGCCAGCAGCTTGGGACGCGTCTACAATGAGCAGTTCTTC CASSLGRVYNEQFF TRBJ2-1 medium-sized - 14 TRBV5-1
TGCAGCGTTGAAGGGGGACAGGGCGTGTACGAGCAGTACTTC CSVEGGQGVYEQYF TRBJ2-7 - TRBD1 14 TRBV29-1
TGCAGCGTTGAAGATGGACAAGACAGGCCCCTCAATGAGCAGTTCTTC CSVEDGQDRPLNEQFF TRBJ2-1 - - 16 TRBV29-1
TGTGCCAGCAGTGCTGATAGCTCCTACAATGAGCAGTTCTTC CASSADSSYNEQFF TRBJ2-1 medium-sized - 14 TRBV2
TGTGCCAGCAGCGGTGGCTCCGGGGAGCTGTTTTTT CASSGGSGELFF TRBJ2-2 - - 12 TRBV7-6
TGCGCCAGCAGCTTGGCCTCTTCCGAAAACACCATATATTTT CASSLASSENTIYF TRBJ1-3 - - 14 TRBV5-1
TGTGCCAGCTCAGCCAACAGGGAAGAGGGGCCCCAGCATTTT CASSANREEGPQHF TRBJ1-5 medium-sized - 14 TRBV18
TGCGCCAGCAGCTTCGAGGGACAGGGATCCAATGAGCAGTTCTTC CASSFEGQGSNEQFF TRBJ2-1 - TRBD1 15 TRBV5-1
TGTGCCATCAGTGAGTCGACTTTGGAAACCGGGGAGCTGTTTTTT CAISESTLETGELFF TRBJ2-2 - - 15 TRBV10-3
TGCGCCAGCAGCCCCTGGCCGGGACAGGGCAACGAGCAGTACTTC CASSPWPGQGNEQYF TRBJ2-7 few TRBD1 15 TRBV10-1
TGTGCCAGCGGCTTTCCAGGGGGCAACTATGGCTACACCTTC CASGFPGGNYGYTF TRBJ1-2 - TRBD1 14 TRBV28